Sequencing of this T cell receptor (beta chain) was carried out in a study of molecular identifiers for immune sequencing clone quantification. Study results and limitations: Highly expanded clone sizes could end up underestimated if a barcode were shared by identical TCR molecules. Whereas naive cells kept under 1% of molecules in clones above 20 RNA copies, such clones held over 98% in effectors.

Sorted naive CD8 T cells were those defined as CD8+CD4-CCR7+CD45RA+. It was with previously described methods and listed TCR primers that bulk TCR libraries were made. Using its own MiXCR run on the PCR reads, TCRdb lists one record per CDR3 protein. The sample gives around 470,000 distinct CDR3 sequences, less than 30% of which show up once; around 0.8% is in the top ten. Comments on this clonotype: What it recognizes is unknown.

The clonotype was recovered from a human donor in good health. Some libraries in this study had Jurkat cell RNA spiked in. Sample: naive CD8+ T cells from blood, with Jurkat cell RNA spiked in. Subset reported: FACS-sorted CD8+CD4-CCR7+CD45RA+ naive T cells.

CDR3 sequence (DNA): TGCGCCAGCAGCCAAGAACTCCGGAGACGCTCCTACGAGCAGTACTTC. Its translation: CASSQELRRRSYEQYF. The V call is TRBV4-3, the J call TRBJ2-7; no definite D call. Germline values: CDR1 LGHNA, CDR2 YSLEER. The CDR3 has 16 amino acids. Trimming removed 0 bases from V and 0 bases from J, with 12 bases in between.